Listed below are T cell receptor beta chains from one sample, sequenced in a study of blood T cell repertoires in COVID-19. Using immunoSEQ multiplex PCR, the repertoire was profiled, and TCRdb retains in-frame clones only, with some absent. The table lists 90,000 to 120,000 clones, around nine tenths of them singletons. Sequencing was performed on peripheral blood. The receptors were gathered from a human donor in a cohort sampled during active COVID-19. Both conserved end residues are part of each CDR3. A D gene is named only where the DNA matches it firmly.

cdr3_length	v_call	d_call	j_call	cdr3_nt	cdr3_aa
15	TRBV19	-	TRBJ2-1	TGTGCCAGTAGTTCCATTAGCGGCTCATACAATGAGCAGTTCTTC	CASSSISGSYNEQFF
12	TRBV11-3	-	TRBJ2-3	TGTGCCAGCAGCACTCCTGGAGATACGCAGTATTTT	CASSTPGDTQYF
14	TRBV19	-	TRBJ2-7	TGTGCCAGTAGTCCCAGGCGTAGCTCCTACGAGCAGTACTTC	CASSPRRSSYEQYF
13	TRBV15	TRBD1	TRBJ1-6	TGTGCCACCAGCGGGACAGGGGGATCACCCCTCCACTTT	CATSGTGGSPLHF
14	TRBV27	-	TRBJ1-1	TGTGCCAGCAGTTTCAGGGGAGGGGGCACTGAAGCTTTCTTT	CASSFRGGGTEAFF
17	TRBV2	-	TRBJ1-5	TGTGCCAGCAGTGACCCGGGGGGCGGAGGAGCGTTTCAGCCCCAGCATTTT	CASSDPGGGGAFQPQHF
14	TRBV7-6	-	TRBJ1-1	TGTGCCAGCACCCACGGCAGGGGTGGAACTGAAGCTTTCTTT	CASTHGRGGTEAFF
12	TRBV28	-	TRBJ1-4	TGTGCCAGCAGTTCCCGTTTTGAAAAACTGTTTTTT	CASSSRFEKLFF
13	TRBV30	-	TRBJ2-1	TGTGCCTGGAGTACCAGGGCCTACAATGAGCAGTTCTTC	CAWSTRAYNEQFF
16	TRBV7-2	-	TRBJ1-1	TGTGCCAGCAGCTTAGCGCTAGGGGGGGTTAACACTGAAGCTTTCTTT	CASSLALGGVNTEAFF
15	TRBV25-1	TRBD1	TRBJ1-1	TGTGCCAGCAATCCGGGACAGGGGGGCCATCATGAAGCTTTCTTT	CASNPGQGGHHEAFF
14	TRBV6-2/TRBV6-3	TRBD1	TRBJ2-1	TGTGCCAGCAACCCGGGACAGGGCAACAATGAGCAGTTCTTC	CASNPGQGNNEQFF